The subject of this entry is one T cell receptor (beta chain). Its antigen is unidentified. The germline CDR1 and CDR2 sequences are LNHDA and SQIVND (reference sequence). This CDR3 region has 13 residues. The ends were cut back, 4 bases at V and 7 bases at J, with 11 bases in the middle. The record originates from a study of cytomegalovirus exposure and HLA in healthy donors. General study results and limits: Researchers reported in a later analysis that a missense DCLRE1C variant was tied to TCR beta V- and J-gene trimming. For cytomegalovirus status, the classifier reportedly gave diagnoses with high specificity and sensitivity.

With 60 Vbeta and 13 Jbeta primers, the PCR was carried out. Profiling relied on immunoSEQ multiplex PCR, and the TCRdb table lists in-frame clones only, not all of them. The table has some 78,000 clones, 60% to 80% seen once. V and J are TRBV19 and TRBJ2-1; a weak D match, TRBD1 (6 bases). This clonotype was obtained from a woman aged 45-65 years in good health and CMV-seropositive. The sequencing input was PBMCs. The CDR3 here is CASSTRGANEQFF. In DNA, the CDR3 is TGTGCCAGTAGTACCAGGGGTGCAAATGAGCAGTTCTTC.